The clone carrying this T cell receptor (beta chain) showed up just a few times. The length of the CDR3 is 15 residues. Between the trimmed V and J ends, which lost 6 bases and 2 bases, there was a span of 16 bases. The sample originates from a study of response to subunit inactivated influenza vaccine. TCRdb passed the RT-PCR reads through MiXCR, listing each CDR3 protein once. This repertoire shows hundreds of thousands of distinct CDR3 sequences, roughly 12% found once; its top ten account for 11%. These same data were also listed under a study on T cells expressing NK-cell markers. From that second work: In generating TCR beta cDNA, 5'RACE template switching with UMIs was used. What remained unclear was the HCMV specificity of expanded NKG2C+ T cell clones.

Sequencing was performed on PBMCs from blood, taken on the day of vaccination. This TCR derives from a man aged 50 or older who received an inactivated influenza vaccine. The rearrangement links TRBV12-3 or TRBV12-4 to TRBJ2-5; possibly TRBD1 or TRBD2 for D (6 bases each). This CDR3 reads CASSLLGGQQETQYF. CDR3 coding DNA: TGTGCCAGCAGCCTCCTGGGGGGACAACAAGAGACCCAGTACTTC.